The rows below give T cell receptor beta chains drawn from one sample of a study of CD8+CD57+ T cells in acquired aplastic anemia. TCRdb processed the reads anew with MiXCR; each CDR3 protein has one entry. This sample has 150,000 to 200,000 distinct CDR3 sequences, with about 50% found just once. The sequenced sample was sorted CD4+, CD8+, or CD8+CD57+ T cells (not recorded which) from PBMCs. The receptors were gathered from a human donor with aplastic anemia. CDR3s include the opening cysteine and the closing phenylalanine or tryptophan. Each record gives: V gene, clone size, D gene, J gene, CDR3 protein, CDR3 DNA. A D gene is named only where the DNA matches it firmly. Clone size is shown for a subset of rows, as once, few, many or a class of expanded clone.

TRBV7-9,once,-,TRBJ1-2,CASSIDSYGYTF,TGTGCCAGCAGCATCGACAGCTATGGCTACACCTTC
TRBV10-3,-,TRBD1,TRBJ2-5,CAISEFVGTAQETQYF,TGTGCCATCAGTGAGTTCGTCGGGACAGCCCAAGAGACCCAGTACTTC
TRBV2,many,-,TRBJ2-5,CASSGPGTKNQETQYF,TGTGCCAGCAGCGGTCCCGGGACAAAAAACCAAGAGACCCAGTACTTC
TRBV19,many,TRBD1,TRBJ2-7,CASSAGGTGGLFDEQYF,TGTGCCAGTAGTGCGGGTGGGACAGGGGGATTATTCGACGAGCAGTACTTC
TRBV19,-,-,TRBJ1-2,CASSIGRGYYGYTF,TGTGCCAGTAGTATTGGGAGGGGGTACTATGGCTACACCTTC
TRBV29-1,-,TRBD1,TRBJ1-2,CSVKGSGQGQYGYTF,TGCAGCGTTAAAGGTTCGGGACAGGGCCAATATGGCTACACCTTC
TRBV9,-,-,TRBJ1-6,CASTLPGSPLHF,TGTGCCAGCACCCTGCCTGGTTCACCCCTCCACTTT
TRBV10-3,-,-,TRBJ2-7,CAVTHRTDYSREQYF,TGTGCCGTTACCCACCGGACAGACTATTCGAGGGAGCAGTACTTC
TRBV9,many,-,TRBJ1-1,CASSVGLLDTTPLNTEAFF,TGTGCCAGCAGCGTGGGCTTACTTGACACGACCCCTTTGAACACTGAAGCTTTCTTT
TRBV5-1,-,TRBD1,TRBJ2-2,CASSRTGNTGELFF,TGCGCCAGCAGCCGGACAGGGAACACCGGGGAGCTGTTTTTT
TRBV7-8,many,-,TRBJ1-4,CASSPARAVNVEKLFF,TGTGCCAGCAGCCCAGCTCGGGCAGTCAATGTTGAAAAACTGTTTTTT
TRBV20-1,-,TRBD1,TRBJ1-2,CSGEGAAGYGYTF,TGCAGTGGGGAGGGGGCAGCAGGATATGGCTACACCTTC
TRBV7-8,-,-,TRBJ1-1,CASSLYSLNTEAFF,TGTGCCAGCAGCTTATACAGTTTGAACACTGAAGCTTTCTTT
TRBV9,-,-,TRBJ1-1,CASSADGTEAFF,TGTGCCAGCAGCGCCGACGGGACTGAAGCTTTCTTT
TRBV11-2,-,TRBD1,TRBJ1-2,CASSLGAGTGTFYGYTF,TGTGCCAGCAGCTTAGGTGCCGGGACAGGAACCTTCTATGGCTACACCTTC
TRBV19,-,TRBD1,TRBJ2-7,CASSTSVWGQGFSYEQYF,TGTGCCAGTAGTACCTCTGTATGGGGACAGGGGTTCTCCTACGAGCAGTACTTC
TRBV9,many,TRBD1,TRBJ1-4,CASSVGDREPTNEKLFF,TGTGCCAGCAGCGTAGGGGACAGGGAACCAACTAATGAAAAACTGTTTTTT
TRBV5-5,many,TRBD1,TRBJ1-2,CASSLPPGQVYGYTF,TGTGCCAGCAGTTTACCTCCGGGACAGGTCTATGGCTACACCTTC
TRBV2,-,-,TRBJ1-5,CASSWGVGLNQPQHF,TGTGCCAGCAGCTGGGGGGTAGGGTTGAATCAGCCCCAGCATTTT
TRBV20-1,-,-,TRBJ2-7,CSASGDVVSYEQYF,TGCAGTGCTTCCGGGGACGTAGTATCCTACGAGCAGTACTTC
TRBV15,-,TRBD2,TRBJ2-5,CATSRGSGAKQETQYF,TGTGCCACCAGCAGAGGGAGCGGGGCGAAACAAGAGACCCAGTACTTC
TRBV9,many,TRBD2,TRBJ2-7,CASNVAGGSYEQYF,TGTGCCAGCAACGTAGCTGGCGGGAGCTACGAGCAGTACTTC
TRBV7-9,many,-,TRBJ1-1,CASSSLGLNTEAFF,TGTGCCAGCAGCTCCCTCGGGCTGAACACTGAAGCTTTCTTT
TRBV19,many,-,TRBJ1-3,CASQIPGGFGNTIYF,TGTGCCAGCCAGATCCCCGGGGGGTTTGGAAACACCATATATTTT
TRBV24-1,-,-,TRBJ2-7,CATSESPSDSSYEQYF,TGTGCCACCAGTGAATCCCCCTCTGACAGCTCCTACGAGCAGTACTTC
TRBV9,-,-,TRBJ1-1,CASSVGGIGAEAFF,TGTGCCAGCAGCGTAGGAGGGATTGGGGCTGAAGCTTTCTTT
TRBV7-7,-,TRBD2,TRBJ2-2,CASSLNLVAGNTEELFF,TGTGCTAGCAGCTTAAATTTGGTAGCGGGAAACACCGAGGAGCTGTTTTTT
TRBV11-1,many,TRBD1,TRBJ2-7,CASSLDRGRVYEQYF,TGTGCCAGCAGCCTGGACAGGGGTCGAGTCTACGAGCAGTACTTC
TRBV9,many,-,TRBJ1-2,CASSASQGPFYGYTF,TGTGCCAGCAGCGCATCACAGGGCCCCTTCTATGGCTACACCTTC
TRBV7-9,-,-,TRBJ1-1,CASSPPPYTEAFF,TGTGCCAGCAGCCCACCCCCCTACACTGAAGCTTTCTTT
TRBV6-2/TRBV6-3,-,TRBD2,TRBJ2-5,CASSYSGLRVAGSTETQYF,TGTGCCAGCAGTTACTCAGGGCTTCGGGTAGCGGGAAGCACGGAGACCCAGTACTTC
TRBV5-5,-,-,TRBJ2-5,CASSLGTDLDETQYF,TGTGCCAGCAGCTTGGGGACGGACCTAGATGAGACCCAGTACTTC
TRBV5-6,-,TRBD1,TRBJ1-4,CASSLGQGGREKLFF,TGTGCCAGCAGCCTCGGACAGGGGGGAAGAGAAAAACTGTTTTTT
TRBV7-2,few,TRBD2,TRBJ2-3,CASSLAWSPPPTSGATDTQYF,TGTGCCAGCAGCTTAGCTTGGTCCCCACCACCTACTAGCGGAGCCACAGATACGCAGTATTTT
TRBV5-4,-,-,TRBJ1-1,CASILQAGAWNTEAFF,TGTGCCAGCATCCTTCAGGCGGGGGCCTGGAACACTGAAGCTTTCTTT
TRBV2,many,TRBD1,TRBJ2-1,CASSVPDRGIYDNEQFF,TGTGCCAGCAGCGTCCCCGACAGGGGGATATACGACAATGAGCAGTTCTTC
TRBV7-9,-,TRBD2,TRBJ2-7,CASSQLAGGQEQYF,TGTGCCAGCAGCCAACTAGCGGGGGGGCAGGAGCAGTACTTC
TRBV5-1,many,-,TRBJ2-7,CASSLAQEIPSYEQYF,TGCGCCAGCAGCTTGGCACAGGAAATTCCCTCCTACGAGCAGTACTTC
TRBV20-1,-,-,TRBJ2-2,CSASTRRGGELFF,TGCAGTGCAAGTACTAGAAGAGGCGGGGAGCTGTTTTTT
TRBV27,-,TRBD1,TRBJ2-7,CASSLTGGISYEQYF,TGTGCCAGCAGTTTGACAGGGGGGATCAGCTACGAGCAGTACTTC
TRBV27,-,-,TRBJ2-2,CASSLFRLATGELFF,TGTGCCAGCAGTTTATTCCGACTCGCCACCGGGGAGCTGTTTTTT
TRBV2,-,TRBD1,TRBJ2-7,CASRQGQDEQYF,TGTGCCAGCAGACAGGGACAGGACGAGCAGTACTTC
TRBV10-1,few,-,TRBJ2-7,CASSGLLCSQTAYEQYF,TGCGCCAGCAGTGGCCTCCTCTGCAGCCAGACGGCCTACGAGCAGTACTTC
TRBV24-1,-,TRBD2,TRBJ2-2,CATSGTSGGTGELFF,TGCGCCACCAGTGGGACTAGCGGGGGCACCGGGGAGCTGTTTTTT
TRBV7-2,many,TRBD1,TRBJ2-7,CASSLGPGTGTYEQYF,TGTGCCAGCAGCTTAGGGCCCGGGACAGGGACCTACGAGCAGTACTTC
TRBV19,-,-,TRBJ1-3,CASRQLSGNTIYF,TGTGCCAGTCGACAGCTCTCTGGAAACACCATATATTTT